A single sample gave rise to the 18 T cell receptor beta chains below, sequenced in a study of T cell changes during pregnancy in multiple sclerosis. The table came from immunoSEQ multiplex PCR; TCRdb's copy has only in-frame clones and leaves some out. The table lists under 85,000 clones, 91% of them singletons. This material consisted of CD4+ T cells from peripheral blood mononuclear cells, taken in the third trimester of pregnancy. Source of these receptors: a female donor in good health, enrolled as a control in a pregnancy study.

The CDR3 coding sequence is TGTGCCAGCAGCCAAGGGCCGGGGGGGACACAAGAGACCCAGTACTTC. Its protein is CASSQGPGGTQETQYF. The V call is TRBV4-2, the J call TRBJ2-5; 8 nucleotides line up with TRBD2. V lost 1 base to trimming and J lost 2 bases; unmatched junction nucleotides: 6. The CDR3 totals 16 residues. Germline values: CDR1 LGHNA, CDR2 YNFKEQ.

V is TRBV19 and J is TRBJ2-7; 7 nucleotides match TRBD1. CDR1 is LNHDA and CDR2 is SQIVND in the germline V gene (reference sequence). V lost 7 bases, J lost 2 bases, and 11 bases stayed unmatched. The CDR3 runs to 15 residues. In DNA, the CDR3 is TGTGCCAGTACCCTTAGGACAGGCTCTCCCTACGAGCAGTACTTC. Translating it yields CASTLRTGSPYEQYF.

This chain links TRBV6-1 with TRBJ1-1, with TRBD1 identical over 7 bases. The CDR3 length is 15 residues. Losses at the gene ends were 4 bases for V and 4 bases for J; bases not matched to a gene: 9. CDR1 is MNHNS and CDR2 is SASEGT in the germline V gene. The DNA for the CDR3 is TGTGCCAGCAGTGCGCAGGGGGGAGAGGTCACTGAAGCTTTCTTT. This gives the protein CASSAQGGEVTEAFF.

The chain uses TRBV10-3 and TRBJ1-6; D gene unclear. This CDR3 is 13 amino acids long. Looked up from germline, CDR1 is ENHRY and CDR2 is SYGVKD. Deletions cut 3 bases from V and 6 bases from J, with 6 bases between. CDR3 nucleotides: TGTGCCATCAGTGACGAGCCTAATTCACCCCTCCACTTT. It is translated as CAISDEPNSPLHF.

This chain links TRBV19 with TRBJ1-5; TRBD1 matches 10 bases. Germline values: CDR1 LNHDA, CDR2 SQIVND (reference sequence). V lost 9 bases to trimming and J lost 6 bases; unmatched junction nucleotides: 8. The CDR3 runs 14 residues. The CDR3 loop is CASMNRDRGQPQHF. The CDR3, as DNA: TGTGCCAGCATGAACCGGGACAGGGGTCAGCCCCAGCATTTT.

As DNA, the CDR3 is TGTGCCAGCAGCCATGGAAGGAGCGAGCAGTACTTC. Translation: CASSHGRSEQYF. The chain recombines TRBV4-2 with TRBJ2-7; no clear D gene. With 3 bases removed from V and 6 bases from J, the gap between germline ends came to 9 bases. The CDR3 is 12 residues long. Germline assignment: CDR1 LGHNA and CDR2 YNFKEQ.

CDR3 residues: CASSPGTRVEQFF. Here the CDR3 DNA reads TGTGCCAGCAGCCCCGGGACTAGGGTTGAGCAGTTCTTC. The J gene is TRBJ2-1, the V gene TRBV7-3; 8 bases agree with TRBD2. The CDR3 is made up of 13 amino acids. V was clipped by 5 bases and J by 9 bases; unmatched bases: 6. Germline-derived CDR1 and CDR2 are SGHTA and FQGTGA.

This chain uses TRBV7-8 with TRBJ2-1; 15 bases are shared with TRBD2. V shed 5 bases, J shed 7 bases, and the junction held 12 bases outside the gene matches. Germline CDR1 SGHVS, CDR2 FQNEAQ. The CDR3 loop spans 18 amino acids. The CDR3, as DNA: TGTGCCAGCAGCACACGGACTAGCGGGGGGGCCAGAACGAATGAGCAGTTCTTC. Protein: CASSTRTSGGARTNEQFF.

The chain is built from TRBV5-4 and TRBJ2-3; 13 nucleotides match TRBD2. Losses at the gene ends were 3 bases for V and 4 bases for J; bases not matched to a gene: 8. The CDR3 sequence is 17 residues long. Per germline, CDR1 SGHNT and CDR2 YYREEE (reference sequence). In nucleotides, the CDR3 is TGTGCCAGCAGCTCACGTACTAGCGGGGGGGCCTCAGATACGCAGTATTTT. Protein product: CASSSRTSGGASDTQYF.

The chain links TRBV16 to TRBJ1-4, with 11 bases fitting TRBD1. With 4 bases clipped from V and 6 bases from J, the junction kept 1 base outside the gene matches. This CDR3 comprises 14 residues. The V gene's germline CDR1 is KGHSY and CDR2 FQNENV. The CDR3 DNA is TGTGCCAGCAGCCCGGACAGGGGGCATGAAAAACTGTTTTTT. Its translation: CASSPDRGHEKLFF.

V is TRBV18 and J is TRBJ2-1; 11 nucleotides line up with TRBD1. Per the germline V gene, CDR1 is KGHSH and CDR2 is LQKENI. The CDR3 has 15 amino acids. The V gene end was trimmed by 5 bases and the J gene end by 7 bases; junction bases not matched to a gene: 7. The CDR3 DNA reads as TGTGCCAGCTCATCCGGGACAGGGGGGATGAATGAGCAGTTCTTC. Encoded protein: CASSSGTGGMNEQFF. Complete variable domain (other parts from reference TRBV18 and TRBJ2-1): NAGVMQNPRHLVRRRGQEARLRCSPMKGHSHVYWYRQLPEEGLKFMVYLQKENIIDESGMPKERFSAEFPKEGPSILRIQQVVRGDSAAYFCASSSGTGGMNEQFFGPGTRLTVL.

V and J are TRBV19 and TRBJ1-2; D uncertain. This CDR3 is built from 15 residues. Germline CDR1 LNHDA, CDR2 SQIVND (reference sequence). V was pared by 1 base and J by 0 bases, with 9 bases between. CDR3 bases: TGTGCCAGTAGTATAGGGCCCACAGCTAACTATGGCTACACCTTC. Translation gives CASSIGPTANYGYTF.

The chain recombines TRBV7-2 with TRBJ2-5; 7 nucleotides line up with TRBD2. Germline CDR1 reads SGHTA; CDR2 reads FQGNSA. Unmatched junction bases numbered 12, after V lost 5 bases and J lost 3 bases. The CDR3 totals 16 residues. CDR3 in amino acids: CASSLQRGLGEETQYF. The CDR3 DNA follows: TGTGCCAGCAGCCTACAACGCGGACTAGGCGAAGAGACCCAGTACTTC.

The rearrangement links TRBV4-1 to TRBJ1-2, with 9 bases aligning to TRBD1. CDR3 length: 17 amino acids. The junction had 6 bases not matched to a gene; V was cut back by 0 bases and J by 1 base. Germline CDR1 MGHRA, CDR2 YSYEKL. CDR3 coding DNA: TGCGCCAGCAGCCAAGATTGGGGACAGGGCCTTAACTATGGCTACACCTTC. It translates to CASSQDWGQGLNYGYTF.

The chain employs TRBV11-3 and TRBJ2-5; D is perhaps TRBD1 (6 bases). Trimming removed 6 bases at V and 4 bases at J, with 12 bases between. In germline, CDR1 is SGHNT, CDR2 YENEEA. The length of the CDR3 is 13 residues. CDR3 residues: CASRETGSETQYF. CDR3 bases: TGTGCCAGCAGAGAAACAGGGTCAGAGACCCAGTACTTC.

This chain links TRBV11-2 with TRBJ2-7; 8 nucleotides agree with TRBD1. The CDR3 loop spans 16 amino acids. CDR1 and CDR2 from the germline V gene are SGHAT and FQNNGV. V lost 3 bases and J lost 6; bases outside the gene matches: 13. The CDR3 sequence: CASSFGRTGRLGEQYF. In nucleotides, the CDR3 is TGTGCCAGCAGCTTCGGCCGGACAGGGAGGTTAGGCGAGCAGTACTTC.

This clone appeared once. V and J are TRBV5-1 and TRBJ1-2; 8 bases agree with TRBD1. The CDR3 runs 14 residues. Trimming took 4 bases from V and 7 from J; bases not matched to a gene: 9. Germline CDR1 is SGHRS and CDR2 is YFSETQ. CDR3 coding DNA: TGCGCCAGCAGCCCTGACAGGGGAGGGAGTGGCTACACCTTC. Protein: CASSPDRGGSGYTF. Looking up the rest from reference TRBV5-1 and TRBJ1-2 gives the full variable domain: KAGVTQTPRYLIKTRGQQVTLSCSPISGHRSVSWYQQTPGQGLQFLFEYFSETQRNKGNFPGRFSGRQFSNSRSEMNVSTLELGDSALYLCASSPDRGGSGYTFGSGTRLTVV.

The rearrangement uses TRBV7-6 and TRBJ2-5; 7 bases agree with TRBD1. Germline values: CDR1 SGHVS, CDR2 FNYEAQ. CDR3 length: 13 amino acids. V was pared by 5 bases and J by 3 bases, with 3 bases of the junction left unmatched. The CDR3 DNA reads TGTGCCAGCAGCCCGACAGGGAAAGAGACCCAGTACTTC. Amino acids: CASSPTGKETQYF.